The rows below give T cell receptor beta chains drawn from one sample of a study of cytomegalovirus exposure and HLA in healthy donors. This table comes from immunoSEQ multiplex PCR, and its TCRdb copy is limited to in-frame clones, with some not included. The top ten clones hold 1.5% to 2% of a sample with approximately 150,000 clones, roughly four fifths of them seen once. Sequencing was performed on PBMCs. These receptors came from a female donor in good health and CMV-seronegative. The CDR3 runs from the conserved cysteine through the conserved F or W. D genes are given only for firm matches. Clone size is not always given. Where it is, it says once, few, many or a class for expanded clones.

>TRBV6-6|TRBJ2-1|TRBD2|many
CASSMGGRNEQFF
TGTGCCAGCTCCATGGGAGGGCGCAATGAGCAGTTCTTC
>TRBV25-1|TRBJ2-4|NA|few
CASSEEGAKNIQYF
TGTGCCAGCAGTGAGGAGGGGGCCAAAAACATTCAGTACTTC
>TRBV19|TRBJ1-2|NA|few
CASRGGDYGYTF
TGTGCCAGTCGGGGGGGGGACTATGGCTACACCTTC
>TRBV7-6|TRBJ1-5|TRBD1|NA
CASSLGQGHQPQHF
TGTGCCAGCAGCTTGGGACAGGGACATCAGCCCCAGCATTTT
>TRBV28|TRBJ2-5|NA|NA
CASSLRGTNQETQYF
TGTGCCAGCAGTTTAAGGGGGACAAATCAAGAGACCCAGTACTTC
>TRBV28|TRBJ1-4|NA|NA
CASRRGVREKLFF
TGTGCCAGCCGCAGGGGCGTTAGGGAAAAACTGTTTTTT
>TRBV28|TRBJ1-2|TRBD1|NA
CASSLGTEGYTF
TGTGCCAGCAGTTTAGGGACAGAGGGCTACACCTTC
>TRBV28|TRBJ1-1|NA|NA
CASSIKQAEAFF
TGTGCCAGCAGTATCAAACAGGCTGAAGCTTTCTTT
>TRBV2|TRBJ2-7|NA|NA
CASVFGSSYEQYF
TGTGCCAGCGTCTTTGGGAGCTCCTACGAGCAGTACTTC
>TRBV6-6|TRBJ1-1|NA|NA
CASSLQGSGTEAFF
TGTGCCAGCAGCCTACAGGGTTCGGGGACTGAAGCTTTCTTT
>TRBV2|TRBJ2-1|NA|once
CASSEPGDEQFF
TGTGCCAGCAGTGAACCCGGGGATGAGCAGTTCTTC
>TRBV7-9|TRBJ2-7|TRBD1|few
CASSTPGTGESEQYF
TGTGCCAGCAGCACGCCTGGGACAGGGGAGTCCGAGCAGTACTTC
>TRBV30|TRBJ2-3|NA|NA
CAWGKAAGTDTQYF
TGTGCCTGGGGTAAGGCGGCGGGCACAGATACGCAGTATTTT
>TRBV5-1|TRBJ1-6|NA|NA
CASSLGGGRRDSPLHF
TGCGCCAGCAGCTTGGGGGGAGGACGCCGCGATTCACCCCTCCACTTT
>TRBV5-4|TRBJ2-7|TRBD1|NA
CASSVAHGQGYEQYF
TGTGCCAGCAGCGTCGCCCACGGACAGGGGTACGAGCAGTACTTC
>TRBV4-2|TRBJ2-3|TRBD2|many
CASSWEIGTSGGAVYTQYF
TGTGCCAGCAGCTGGGAAATCGGGACTAGCGGGGGGGCCGTCTATACGCAGTATTTT
>TRBV28|TRBJ1-1|TRBD1|NA
CASSSTGGGGTEAFF
TGTGCCAGCAGTTCGACAGGGGGCGGAGGCACTGAAGCTTTCTTT
>TRBV7-9|TRBJ2-7|NA|NA
CASSLGQGIDEQYF
TGTGCCAGCAGCTTAGGGCAGGGGATCGACGAGCAGTACTTC
>TRBV27|TRBJ1-2|TRBD1|NA
CASSLSPAGGTYGYTF
TGTGCCAGCAGTTTATCGCCAGCAGGGGGCACCTATGGCTACACCTTC
>TRBV27|TRBJ1-5|NA|NA
CASSLAGDQPQHF
TGTGCCAGCAGTCTCGCGGGTGATCAGCCCCAGCATTTT